This T cell receptor beta chain was found in a study of T-cell memory formation after mild COVID-19. The CDR3 covers 14 residues. With 6 bases removed from V and 0 bases from J, the gap between germline ends came to 9 bases. Germline CDR1 reads SGHRS; CDR2 reads YFSETQ. TCRdb passed the 5' RACE reads through MiXCR, listing each CDR3 protein once. The table has over 350,000 distinct CDR3 sequences, 20% to 30% seen once. The table lists this clonotype with many counts. The sequence derives from an adult woman who had mild COVID-19 (a few samples of this study predate the infection). Cell type and time point are not known. Sequences were obtained from PBMCs or a T cell subset sorted from them (not recorded which). This rearrangement joins TRBV5-1 to TRBJ2-2; possibly TRBD2 for D (5 bases). CDR3 residues: CASKGSTNTGELFF. The CDR3 bases are TGCGCCAGCAAAGGGAGTACGAACACCGGGGAGCTGTTTTTT.